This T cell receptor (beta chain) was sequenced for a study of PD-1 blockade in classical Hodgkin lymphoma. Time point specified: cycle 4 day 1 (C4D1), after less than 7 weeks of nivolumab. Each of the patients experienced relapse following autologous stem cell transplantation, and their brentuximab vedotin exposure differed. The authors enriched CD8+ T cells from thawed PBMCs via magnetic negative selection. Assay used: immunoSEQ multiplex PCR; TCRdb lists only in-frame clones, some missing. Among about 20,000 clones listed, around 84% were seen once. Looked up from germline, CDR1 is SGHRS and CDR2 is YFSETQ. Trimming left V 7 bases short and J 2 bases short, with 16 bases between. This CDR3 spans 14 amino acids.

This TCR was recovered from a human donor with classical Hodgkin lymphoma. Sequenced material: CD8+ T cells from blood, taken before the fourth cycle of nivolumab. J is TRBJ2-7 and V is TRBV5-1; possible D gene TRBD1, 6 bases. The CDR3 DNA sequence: TGCGCCAGCTCAGCCGGGACAACAACCTACGAGCAGTACTTC. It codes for CASSAGTTTYEQYF.